A selection of T cell receptor beta chains follows, all from one sample in a study of T cells in Graves' hyperthyroidism and ophthalmopathy. MiXCR, run by TCRdb on the multiplex PCR reads, gives a single entry per CDR3 protein. This repertoire shows about 35,000 distinct CDR3 sequences, 40% to 55% found once; its top ten account for roughly 6.4%. Specimen: blood. The receptor set was obtained from a woman between 50 and 59 years old with Graves' hyperthyroidism that later progressed to Graves' ophthalmopathy. CDR3s include the opening cysteine and the closing phenylalanine or tryptophan. A D gene is named only where the DNA matches it firmly. For some rows the clone size is stated as once, few or many, or as a class when expanded; others skip it.

cdr3_aa cdr3_nt clone_size d_call j_call v_call
CASSLSQNTGELFF TGCGCCAGCAGCTTGTCACAGAACACCGGGGAGCTGTTTTTT many . TRBJ2-2 TRBV5-1
CATGEGHGYTF TGTGCCACCGGAGAGGGACATGGCTACACCTTC . . TRBJ1-2 TRBV12-3/TRBV12-4
CASSQFGRNTEAFF TGTGCCAGCAGTCAATTCGGACGGAACACTGAAGCTTTCTTT many . TRBJ1-1 TRBV6-5
CASRLNSGTSGSLGVEQYF TGTGCCAGCAGGTTGAACTCCGGGACTAGCGGGTCCCTGGGCGTCGAGCAGTACTTC many TRBD2 TRBJ2-7 TRBV6-6
CASSERDHGYTF TGTGCCAGCAGTGAAAGGGATCATGGCTACACCTTC many . TRBJ1-2 TRBV6-1
CSARGSAIHYNEQFF TGCAGTGCCAGGGGGTCGGCCATCCATTACAATGAGCAGTTCTTC many TRBD1 TRBJ2-1 TRBV20-1
CASTPAGNTIYF TGTGCCAGTACCCCGGCAGGAAACACCATATATTTT once . TRBJ1-3 TRBV19
CAIENYEQYF TGTGCCATCGAAAACTACGAGCAGTACTTC medium-sized . TRBJ2-7 TRBV7-9
CASSKPGQTIAKNIQYF TGTGCCAGCAGTAAACCAGGGCAGACTATAGCCAAAAACATTCAGTACTTC many . TRBJ2-4 TRBV6-1
CASSFGSGSITDTQYF TGTGCCAGCAGCTTCGGTAGCGGGAGTATTACAGATACGCAGTATTTT many TRBD2 TRBJ2-3 TRBV7-9
CASSLTGGNGQFF TGCGCCAGCAGCTTGACGGGGGGGAATGGGCAGTTCTTC once TRBD2 TRBJ2-1 TRBV5-1
CASSKLAGNTGELFF TGTGCCAGCAGCAAGTTAGCGGGAAACACCGGGGAGCTGTTTTTT . TRBD2 TRBJ2-2 TRBV7-9
CASSERGIEEQFF TGCGCCAGCAGTGAGAGGGGCATAGAGGAGCAGTTCTTC many . TRBJ2-1 TRBV10-1
CASSLDSIYGYTF TGTGCCAGCAGTCTTGACAGCATCTATGGCTACACCTTC many . TRBJ1-2 TRBV28
CSASRGAPDYGYTF TGCAGTGCCAGCCGGGGGGCGCCTGACTATGGCTACACCTTC . . TRBJ1-2 TRBV20-1
CASSRRDSTNYGYTF TGTGCCAGCAGCCGACGGGACAGTACTAACTATGGCTACACCTTC many TRBD1 TRBJ1-2 TRBV7-8
CASSNRVEQFF TGTGCCAGTAGTAACAGGGTAGAGCAGTTCTTC medium-sized . TRBJ2-1 TRBV19
CAISSTGLPYNEQFF TGTGCCATCAGCTCTACAGGGCTCCCCTACAATGAGCAGTTCTTC . . TRBJ2-1 TRBV7-3
CASSLLAGGNEQFF TGTGCCAGCAGCCTACTAGCGGGAGGCAATGAGCAGTTCTTC . TRBD2 TRBJ2-1 TRBV11-2
CSAARTSGLSSYNEQFF TGCAGTGCCGCTCGGACTAGCGGGCTGAGCTCTTACAATGAGCAGTTCTTC many TRBD2 TRBJ2-1 TRBV20-1
CASREEGGRTETQYF TGTGCCAGCAGGGAAGAGGGGGGACGGACGGAGACCCAGTACTTC . . TRBJ2-5 TRBV7-2
CASSQDGGLAGVVQFF TGCGCCAGCAGCCAAGATGGCGGACTAGCGGGAGTGGTGCAGTTCTTC many TRBD2 TRBJ2-1 TRBV4-3
CASSEGVRSGANVLTF TGTGCCAGCAGTGAGGGGGTTCGCTCTGGGGCCAACGTCCTGACTTTC many . TRBJ2-6 TRBV2
CATGGLNGYTF TGTGCCACTGGGGGGCTGAATGGCTACACCTTC . . TRBJ1-2 TRBV24-1